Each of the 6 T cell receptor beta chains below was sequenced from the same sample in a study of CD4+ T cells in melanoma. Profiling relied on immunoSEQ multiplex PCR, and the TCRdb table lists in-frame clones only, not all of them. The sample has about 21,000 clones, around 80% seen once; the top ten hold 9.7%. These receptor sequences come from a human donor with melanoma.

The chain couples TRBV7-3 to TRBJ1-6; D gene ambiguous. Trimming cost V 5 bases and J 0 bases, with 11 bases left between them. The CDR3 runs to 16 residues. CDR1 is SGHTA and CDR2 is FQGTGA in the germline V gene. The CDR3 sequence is CASSLKARSYNSPLHF. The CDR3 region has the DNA TGTGCCAGCAGCCTGAAAGCGCGCTCCTATAATTCACCCCTCCACTTT. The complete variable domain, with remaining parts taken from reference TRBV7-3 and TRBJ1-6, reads GAGVSQTPSNKVTEKGKYVELRCDPISGHTALYWYRQSLGQGPEFLIYFQGTGAADDSGLPNDRFFAVRPEGSVSTLKIQRTERGDSAVYLCASSLKARSYNSPLHFGNGTRLTVT.

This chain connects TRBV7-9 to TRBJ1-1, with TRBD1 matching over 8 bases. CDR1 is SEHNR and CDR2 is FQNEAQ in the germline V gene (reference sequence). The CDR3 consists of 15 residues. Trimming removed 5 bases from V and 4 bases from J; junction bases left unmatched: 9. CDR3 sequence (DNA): TGTGCCAGCAGCCCCAGGGGGCTCAAGGTCACTGAAGCTTTCTTT. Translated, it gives CASSPRGLKVTEAFF.

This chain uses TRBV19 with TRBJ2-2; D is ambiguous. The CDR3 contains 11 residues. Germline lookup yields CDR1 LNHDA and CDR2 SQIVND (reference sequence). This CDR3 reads CAASGTGELFF. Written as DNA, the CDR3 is TGTGCAGCCTCGGGTACCGGGGAGCTGTTTTTT. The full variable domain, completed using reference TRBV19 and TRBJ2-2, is DGGITQSPKYLFRKEGQNVTLSCEQNLNHDAMYWYRQDPGQGLRLIYYSQIVNDFQKGDIAEGYSVSREKKESFPLTVTSAQKNPTAFYLCAASGTGELFFGEGSRLTVL.

The chain's CDR3 is CASSEAGEYEQYF. The CDR3 DNA sequence: TGTGCCAGCAGTGAAGCGGGTGAATACGAGCAGTACTTC. V usage is TRBV6-1 and J usage is TRBJ2-7, with D uncertain. CDR1 and CDR2 from the germline V gene are MNHNS and SASEGT. The CDR3 totals 13 residues. Deletions cut 0 bases from V and 4 bases from J, with 7 bases between.

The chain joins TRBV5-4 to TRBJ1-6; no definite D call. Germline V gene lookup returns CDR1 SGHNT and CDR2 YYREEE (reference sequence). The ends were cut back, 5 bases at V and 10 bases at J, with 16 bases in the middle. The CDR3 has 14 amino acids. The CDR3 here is CASSGGSQESPLHF. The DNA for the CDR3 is TGTGCCAGCAGTGGAGGGAGTCAAGAGTCACCCCTCCACTTT.

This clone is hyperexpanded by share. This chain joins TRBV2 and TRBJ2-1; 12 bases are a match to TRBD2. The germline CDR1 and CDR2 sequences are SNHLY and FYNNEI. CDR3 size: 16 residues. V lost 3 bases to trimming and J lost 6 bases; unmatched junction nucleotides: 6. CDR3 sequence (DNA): TGTGCCAGCAGTGACGAAGGGACTAGCGGGCGCAATGAGCAGTTCTTC. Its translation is CASSDEGTSGRNEQFF.